Following are 20 T cell receptor beta chains from one sample sequenced in a study of spatial heterogeneity in lung cancer. Regarding the study as a whole: Counts of expanded intratumoral alpha and beta TCRs tracked tumor mutation counts.

No antigen is known for these receptors. Indicated time point: sample taken at primary tumor resection. TCRdb reanalysed the 5' RACE reads using MiXCR and keeps one entry per CDR3 protein. The data show about 13,000 distinct CDR3 sequences, with under 6% seen just once and about 25% held by the top ten. Sequencing used lung tumor tissue, obtained at surgery. The source of these receptors is a male donor with early-stage non-small cell lung cancer.

This clonotype was counted ten times or more. Little can be read into the size of this beta chain, an off-target read in a library designed for alpha chains. The genes are TRBV20-1 and TRBJ1-1, with TRBD1 identical over 7 bases. Trimming took 4 bases from V and 7 from J; bases not matched to a gene: 12. Germline values: CDR1 DFQATT, CDR2 SNEGSKA (reference sequence). The CDR3 spans 14 residues. CDR3 nucleotide sequence: TGCAGTGCTAAGCTTTGGACAGGCTCCTTTGAAGCTTTCTTT. Protein sequence: CSAKLWTGSFEAFF.

This clonotype was recorded many times. This beta chain lies outside the target of a library built for alpha chains; its clone size means little. DNA of the CDR3: TGTGCCAGCAGCACGGGTTACAGGGGCGGTCGGACAGATACGCAGTATTTT. The encoded protein is CASSTGYRGGRTDTQYF. V and J are TRBV5-5 and TRBJ2-3; 7 nucleotides agree with TRBD1. The ends lost 4 bases at V and 3 bases at J; junction bases unmatched: 14. This CDR3 has 17 residues. Germline V gene data show CDR1 as SGHKS and CDR2 as YYEKEE (reference sequence). Filled out from reference TRBV5-5 and TRBJ2-3, the complete variable domain reads DAGVTQSPTHLIKTRGQQVTLRCSPISGHKSVSWYQQVLGQGPQFIFQYYEKEERGRGNFPDRFSARQFPNYSSELNVNALLLGDSALYLCASSTGYRGGRTDTQYFGPGTRLTVL.

In this sample, this clonotype turned up many times. Found in a library prepared for alpha chains, this beta chain is an off-target read, and its abundance has little meaning. The chain employs TRBV7-2 and TRBJ2-5; 7 bases are a match to TRBD2. There are 16 residues in the CDR3. V lost 5 bases, J lost 5 bases, and 14 bases stayed unmatched. Germline V gene lookup returns CDR1 SGHTA and CDR2 FQGNSA. The CDR3 DNA reads TGTGCCAGCAGCCTACCGCCTACTAGCGCTGGGGAGACCCAGTACTTC. It encodes CASSLPPTSAGETQYF.

This clonotype is medium-sized in the sample. This beta chain is a stray read from a library made for alpha chains; its abundance is not meaningful. As DNA, the CDR3 is TGTGCCATCAGTGATGGGCGTCGCACAGATACGCAGTATTTT. Translating it yields CAISDGRRTDTQYF. The chain joins TRBV10-3 to TRBJ2-3; no clear D. CDR3 length: 14 amino acids. V was pared by 3 bases and J by 1 base, with 8 bases between. Germline CDR1 is ENHRY and CDR2 is SYGVKD.

On this clonotype: A library made for alpha chains picked up this beta chain off target, so its size means little. This chain joins TRBV20-1 and TRBJ2-7; D is tentatively TRBD1 or TRBD2 (5 bases each). V dropped 3 bases and J dropped 6 bases, with 21 bases sitting between them. Germline loops: CDR1 DFQATT, CDR2 SNEGSKA (reference sequence). The CDR3 totals 15 residues. Here the CDR3 DNA reads TGCAGTGCTAGGGCCCGAGGGGACCCCCTTCGCGAGCAGTACTTC. Translating gives CSARARGDPLREQYF.

This clonotype is termed medium-sized. This beta chain is an unintended read in a library built for alpha chains; its size means little. This chain joins TRBV7-8 and TRBJ1-1; no definite D call. The germline CDR1 and CDR2 sequences are SGHVS and FQNEAQ. The ends were cut back, 3 bases at V and 0 bases at J, with 5 bases in the middle. CDR3 length equals 13 residues. The CDR3 nucleotides are TGTGCCAGCAGCTTCGTCCTGAACACTGAAGCTTTCTTT. Translated, it gives CASSFVLNTEAFF.

Points on this clonotype: A library prepared for alpha chains yielded this beta chain as an off-target read; its size is of little meaning. The CDR3 loop reads CASNGQGAGKNIQYF. The DNA for the CDR3 is TGTGCCAGCAACGGACAGGGGGCAGGCAAAAACATTCAGTACTTC. The chain couples TRBV6-2 or TRBV6-3 to TRBJ2-4; 11 bases map to TRBD1. Germline V gene lookup returns CDR1 MNHEY and CDR2 SVGEGT. The CDR3 totals 15 residues. With V trimmed by 7 bases and J by 3 bases, 5 bases remained unmatched.

This clonotype was seen repeatedly, ten times or more. This beta chain lies outside the target of a library built for alpha chains; its clone size means little. The chain has TRBV5-1 and TRBJ2-4, with TRBD1 matching over 9 bases. V trimming: 5 bases; J trimming: 1 base; junction bases outside the gene matches: 10. This CDR3 comprises 17 residues. Germline V lookup: CDR1 SGHRS, CDR2 YFSETQ. CDR3 nucleotides: TGCGCCAGCAGTTATGGAGGACAGGGGTCTGCCAAAAACATTCAGTACTTC. As protein: CASSYGGQGSAKNIQYF.

As concerns this clonotype: This beta chain turned up in a library designed for alpha chains; as an off-target read, its abundance says little. The chain is built from TRBV28 and TRBJ2-2; the D call may be TRBD1 or TRBD2 (6 bases each). This CDR3 spans 15 amino acids. Trimming stripped 5 bases from V and 7 bases from J, with 17 bases between. CDR1 and CDR2 from the germline V gene are MDHEN and SYDVKM. The CDR3 DNA reads as TGTGCCAGCAGTACGGGGGCCTCGACGGGCGGGGAGCTGTTTTTT. This gives the protein CASSTGASTGGELFF.

This clonotype has only a few counts. Being off target in a library aimed at alpha chains, this beta chain has a size of little meaning. CDR3 amino acids: CASSEAVTTPGADTQYF. CDR3 in DNA: TGTGCCAGCAGTGAAGCTGTGACTACCCCAGGGGCAGATACGCAGTATTTT. The chain has TRBV6-1 and TRBJ2-3; TRBD1 is a possible D gene (6 bases). V lost 0 bases, J lost 4 bases, and 17 bases lay in between. The germline V gene has CDR1 MNHNS and CDR2 SASEGT. CDR3 size: 17 residues.

This clonotype was counted at least ten times. A library made for alpha chains picked up this beta chain off target, so its size means little. This rearrangement joins TRBV4-2 to TRBJ2-5, with a possible D match to TRBD2 (5 bases). With 0 bases removed from V and 4 bases from J, the gap between germline ends came to 9 bases. Per germline, CDR1 LGHNA and CDR2 YNFKEQ. The CDR3 is made up of 14 amino acids. This CDR3 reads CASSQDRGSETQYF. The CDR3 DNA reads TGTGCCAGCAGCCAAGATCGGGGTTCAGAGACCCAGTACTTC.

As for this clonotype: In a library made to pick up alpha chains, this beta chain is a stray read with a size that means little. V gene TRBV19 combines with J gene TRBJ2-7, with 10 bases fitting TRBD1. V was clipped by 6 bases and J by 2 bases; unmatched bases: 7. The CDR3 sequence is 15 residues long. CDR1 is LNHDA and CDR2 is SQIVND in the germline V gene (reference sequence). The CDR3 is CASRGIDRGPYEQYF. The DNA of the CDR3 is TGTGCCAGTAGAGGAATTGACAGGGGGCCCTACGAGCAGTACTTC.

This clonotype was seen only a few times. A library made for alpha chains picked up this beta chain off target, so its size means little. The CDR3 nucleotides read TGTGCCAGCAGTGGCAGACTTAGCACAGATACGCAGTATTTT. Translating it yields CASSGRLSTDTQYF. J is TRBJ2-3 and V is TRBV2; D is unclear. This CDR3 spans 14 amino acids. The germline V gene has CDR1 SNHLY and CDR2 FYNNEI. V lost 4 bases to trimming and J lost 0 bases, with 8 bases between them.

A note on this clonotype: The library was designed around alpha chains, so this beta chain is a stray read whose abundance carries little weight. This chain joins TRBV29-1 and TRBJ1-4; tentative D call: TRBD1 (5 bases). V dropped 5 bases and J dropped 7 bases, with 17 bases sitting between them. The CDR3 has 14 amino acids. Germline CDR1 is SQVTM and CDR2 is ANQGSEA. CDR3 residues: CSVRDFKATEKLFF. CDR3 DNA: TGCAGCGTTCGGGACTTTAAGGCCACTGAAAAACTGTTTTTT.

A remark on this clonotype: Little can be read into the size of this beta chain, an off-target read in a library designed for alpha chains. CDR3 in DNA: TGTGCCAGCAGCCTTTTCTCTCGGGGGGCCACAGATACGCAGTATTTT. Its translation is CASSLFSRGATDTQYF. The V and J genes are TRBV7-2 and TRBJ2-3; tentative D call: TRBD2 (7 bases). The V end lost 5 bases, the J end lost 2 bases, and 17 bases lay between the germline ends. Germline CDR1 SGHTA, CDR2 FQGNSA. The CDR3 extends over 16 amino acids.

The sample holds many counts of this clonotype. This beta chain represents an off-target read in a library built for alpha chains; its size is of limited meaning. V usage is TRBV4-1 and J usage is TRBJ2-2; D is perhaps TRBD1 (6 bases). V lost 3 bases and J lost 10, with 21 bases in between. Germline assignment: CDR1 MGHRA and CDR2 YSYEKL. The CDR3 loop spans 16 amino acids. The CDR3 spells CASSHGPGQPAVELFF. For the CDR3, the DNA is TGCGCCAGCAGCCATGGCCCGGGACAACCAGCGGTGGAGCTGTTTTTT.

A single count supports this clonotype. This beta chain lies outside the target of a library built for alpha chains; its clone size means little. This chain joins TRBV12-3 or TRBV12-4 and TRBJ2-7; 7 bases line up with TRBD2. Losses at the gene ends were 3 bases for V and 6 bases for J; bases not matched to a gene: 8. CDR3 size: 14 residues. CDR3 coding DNA: TGTGCCAGCAGTTTTCCTCGGGGGGAGAGCGAGCAGTACTTC. It codes for CASSFPRGESEQYF.

About this clonotype itself: Little can be read into the size of this beta chain, an off-target read in a library designed for alpha chains. This chain joins TRBV11-2 and TRBJ2-2; 9 bases are shared with TRBD2. Germline V gene sequence: CDR1 SGHAT, CDR2 FQNNGV. The CDR3 sequence is 17 residues long. After removal of 5 bases from V and 7 bases from J, the junction contained 14 bases not matched to a gene. CDR3 coding DNA: TGTGCCAGCAGCACCCCAAGAGGCGGGGGGGCTATCGGGGAGCTGTTTTTT. Translation: CASSTPRGGGAIGELFF. Complete variable domain (other parts from reference TRBV11-2 and TRBJ2-2): EAGVAQSPRYKIIEKRQSVAFWCNPISGHATLYWYQQILGQGPKLLIQFQNNGVVDDSQLPKDRFSAERLKGVDSTLKIQPAKLEDSAVYLCASSTPRGGGAIGELFFGEGSRLTVL.

This clonotype was seen ten or more times. The library was designed around alpha chains, so this beta chain is a stray read whose abundance carries little weight. V and J are TRBV29-1 and TRBJ2-1, with D hard to call. V was pared by 6 bases and J by 2 bases, with 11 bases between. Germline V gives CDR1 SQVTM, CDR2 ANQGSEA. The CDR3 is 13 residues long. This CDR3 reads CSVGTETYNEQFF. CDR3 DNA: TGCAGCGTGGGAACAGAAACCTACAATGAGCAGTTCTTC.

This clonotype was observed many times. This beta chain appears as a stray read in a library generated for alpha chains; its size is not informative. This chain links TRBV7-9 with TRBJ1-6; TRBD1 matches at 7 bases. V gave up 5 bases and J gave up 9 bases; unmatched junction bases: 7. Germline lookup yields CDR1 SEHNR and CDR2 FQNEAQ (reference sequence). This CDR3 has 14 residues. The CDR3 here is CASSQGDRGSPLHF. DNA for the CDR3: TGTGCCAGCAGCCAGGGGGATCGTGGTTCACCCCTCCACTTT.